The clone carrying this TCR beta chain was counted between two and nine times. Using its own MiXCR run on the 5' RACE reads, TCRdb lists one record per CDR3 protein. This sample has more than 300,000 distinct CDR3 sequences; around 10% occur once, and the top ten carry 3% to 3.5%. Losses at the gene ends were 7 bases for V and 8 bases for J; bases not matched to a gene: 14. The length of the CDR3 is 15 residues. From germline, CDR1 is SGHRS and CDR2 YFSETQ. The data are from a study of T cells after yellow fever vaccination. The sequencing here drew on CD4+ T cells sorted from PBMCs, taken 45 days after the yellow fever booster vaccination. The TCR sequence derives from a young man who received the YFV17D yellow fever vaccine. This chain uses TRBV5-1 with TRBJ2-1; TRBD1 matches 8 bases. The CDR3 here is CASGPGQDLFDEQFF. CDR3 coding DNA: TGCGCCAGCGGTCCGGGACAGGACCTTTTTGATGAGCAGTTCTTC.